Listed below are T cell receptor beta chains from one sample, sequenced in a study of blood T cell repertoires in COVID-19. This table comes from immunoSEQ multiplex PCR, and its TCRdb copy is limited to in-frame clones, with some not included. The data show about 190,000 clones, with 85% to 90% seen just once and about 4.2% held by the top ten. Sequencing was carried out using peripheral blood. These receptors were collected from a human donor in a cohort sampled during active COVID-19. Both conserved end residues are part of each CDR3. D genes are given only for firm matches. The size of a clone is reported for some rows only, either as once, few or many, or as a class for expanded clones.

TRBJ2-1	TRBV19	TRBD1	-	CASTRTGAHGEGEQFF	TGTGCCAGTACCCGGACAGGGGCCCACGGGGAGGGTGAGCAGTTCTTC
TRBJ1-5	TRBV21-1	-	-	CASSNTPQTSNQPQHF	TGTGCCAGCAGCAATACACCCCAGACAAGCAATCAGCCCCAGCATTTT
TRBJ1-2	TRBV3-1/TRBV3-2	-	-	CASSLDSSLGYGYTF	TGTGCCAGCAGCCTCGACAGCTCCCTAGGCTATGGCTACACCTTC
TRBJ2-2	TRBV7-8	-	-	CASSIQGETGELFF	TGTGCCAGCAGCATACAGGGAGAAACCGGGGAGCTGTTTTTT
TRBJ1-3	TRBV7-2	-	few	CASSLYQHRSGNTIYF	TGTGCCAGCAGCTTATATCAACACCGCTCTGGAAACACCATATATTTT
TRBJ2-7	TRBV9	TRBD1	-	CASSAQDRSYEQYF	TGTGCCAGCAGCGCTCAGGACAGGTCCTACGAGCAGTACTTC
TRBJ2-3	TRBV7-2	TRBD1	-	CASSSGTGGSDTQYF	TGTGCCAGCAGCTCCGGGACAGGGGGTTCAGATACGCAGTATTTT
TRBJ2-7	TRBV6-4	TRBD1	-	CASSDSGQGEQYF	TGTGCCAGCAGTGACTCCGGACAGGGCGAGCAGTACTTC
TRBJ1-2	TRBV5-5	-	-	CASSLGTGYGYTF	TGTGCCAGCAGCTTGGGAACAGGGTATGGCTACACCTTC
TRBJ1-1	TRBV7-2	TRBD1	-	CASSFEGAGTEAFF	TGTGCCAGCAGCTTCGAGGGGGCGGGCACTGAAGCTTTCTTT
TRBJ1-1	TRBV5-1	TRBD1	-	CASSSQGSNTEAFF	TGCGCCAGCAGCTCACAGGGGAGCAACACTGAAGCTTTCTTT
TRBJ2-1	TRBV7-8	-	-	CASSNTIPSVGEQFF	TGTGCCAGCAGCAACACAATACCTAGCGTAGGTGAGCAGTTCTTC
TRBJ2-1	TRBV5-1	-	-	CASSSTTRSYNEQFF	TGCGCCAGCAGCTCGACAACTAGGTCCTACAATGAGCAGTTCTTC
TRBJ2-1	TRBV4-3	TRBD2	-	CASSQVAAGGTYNEQFF	TGCGCCAGCAGCCAAGTTGCGGCGGGGGGCACCTACAATGAGCAGTTCTTC
TRBJ1-6	TRBV19	TRBD1	-	CASSIGDRANSPLHF	TGTGCCAGTAGTATCGGGGACAGGGCTAATTCACCCCTCCACTTT
TRBJ2-7	TRBV6-5	TRBD1	-	CASSRRDRDEQYF	TGTGCCAGCAGCCGCCGGGACAGGGACGAGCAGTACTTC
TRBJ1-2	TRBV29-1	-	-	CSVGGGSVVYGYTF	TGCAGCGTAGGGGGTGGAAGCGTGGTCTATGGCTACACCTTC
TRBJ2-3	TRBV7-6	TRBD1	-	CASSLAGTARTSDTQYF	TGTGCCAGCAGCTTAGCCGGGACAGCGAGGACTTCAGATACGCAGTATTTT
TRBJ2-3	TRBV11-2	-	-	CASSSIRGTDTQYF	TGTGCCAGCAGCTCCATCCGGGGCACAGATACGCAGTATTTT
TRBJ2-5	TRBV2	TRBD1	-	CASTGQGGRQETQYF	TGTGCCAGCACCGGACAGGGAGGAAGGCAAGAGACCCAGTACTTC
TRBJ2-2	TRBV7-9	TRBD1	-	CASSALTGRRTGRPGELFF	TGTGCCAGCAGCGCACTTACCGGTCGGAGGACAGGGCGGCCCGGGGAGCTGTTTTTT
TRBJ2-7	TRBV9	TRBD2	medium-sized	CASSVGSLAGEEQYF	TGTGCCAGCAGCGTAGGGAGTCTAGCGGGGGAAGAGCAGTACTTC
TRBJ2-5	TRBV7-9	TRBD1	-	CASSERQGVIQETQYF	TGTGCCAGCAGCGAAAGACAGGGGGTGATTCAAGAGACCCAGTACTTC
TRBJ2-2	TRBV7-8	-	few	CASSLSSWRGGELFF	TGTGCCAGCAGCTTAAGTTCCTGGCGGGGCGGGGAGCTGTTTTTT
TRBJ1-4	TRBV2	-	-	CASSWTAATNEKLFF	TGTGCCAGCAGCTGGACAGCGGCAACTAATGAAAAACTGTTTTTT
TRBJ2-3	TRBV5-1	-	-	CASSTLSTDTQYF	TGCGCCAGTTCTACTCTAAGCACAGATACGCAGTATTTT
TRBJ2-5	TRBV6-5	TRBD1	-	CASRDRGQETQYF	TGTGCCAGCAGAGACAGGGGGCAAGAGACCCAGTACTTC